This T cell receptor beta chain derives from a study of beta chain features in type 1 diabetes. The ends lost 8 bases at V and 6 bases at J; junction bases unmatched: 9. The CDR3 is made up of 15 amino acids. Germline-derived CDR1 and CDR2 are GTSNPN and SVGIG (reference sequence). cDNA synthesis used the whole RNA isolate, giving expressed TCRB sequences. Assay used: immunoSEQ multiplex PCR; TCRdb lists only in-frame clones, some missing. Of roughly 230,000 clones listed, over 9.5% are singletons. In its sample, this clone was seen a few times. The source of this sequence is a woman younger than 30 in good health. This chain connects TRBV30 to TRBJ2-2, with 13 bases that match TRBD2. Sequences were obtained from naive CD4+ T cells from blood. The CDR3 DNA reads TGTGCCGGGGCACCGGGACTAGCGGGATCCGGGGAGCTGTTTTTT. Translation gives CAGAPGLAGSGELFF. Full variable domain (remainder filled in from reference TRBV30 and TRBJ2-2): SQTIHQWPATLVQPVGSPLSLECTVEGTSNPNLYWYRQAAGRGLQLLFYSVGIGQISSEVPQNLSASRPQDRQFILSSKKLLLSDSGFYLCAGAPGLAGSGELFFGEGSRLTVL.